This TCR beta chain was sequenced in a study of T cells after yellow fever vaccination. Germline lookup yields CDR1 LNHDA and CDR2 SQIVND (reference sequence). The CDR3 is made up of 16 amino acids. With regard to this clonotype: A much larger clone sits a single nucleotide away, making a read error possible.

One entry per CDR3 protein, called by TCRdb with MiXCR from the 5' RACE reads. The data contain a few hundred thousand distinct CDR3 sequences, approximately 7% of them singletons. The V and J genes are TRBV19 and TRBJ1-1; D perhaps matches TRBD1 (5 bases). The sample here was PBMCs, taken 35 to 50 days after the first yellow fever vaccination. The clonotype originates from a man between 18 and 35 years old who received the YFV17D yellow fever vaccine. This chain's CDR3 is CASTTIHVGGVTEASF. The DNA of the CDR3 is TGTGCCAGTACCACGATCCACGTGGGGGGGGTCACTGAAGCTTCCTTT.